This T cell receptor (beta chain) was obtained from a study of blood T cell repertoires in COVID-19. Across the study: Acute and convalescent COVID-19 specimens originated in the United States, Italy and Spain.

TCRdb's table, derived via immunoSEQ multiplex PCR, lists solely in-frame clones and lacks some. This sample carries over 150,000 clones, approximately 83% of them seen once, and the ten largest clones take around 7%. The table lists this clone with a few counts. Per the germline V gene, CDR1 is MRHNA and CDR2 is SNTAGT. With 5 bases removed from V and 4 bases from J, the gap between germline ends came to 13 bases. The CDR3 length is 14 residues. The rearrangement links TRBV6-4 to TRBJ2-3, with D perhaps matching TRBD2 (6 bases). Sequencing was carried out using PBMCs or T cells enriched from blood (not recorded which). This receptor was taken from a man aged 35 to 55 who had recovered from COVID-19. The CDR3 nucleotides read TGTGCCAGCAGTTCCGATTGGGAGGCAGATACGCAGTATTTT. Protein product: CASSSDWEADTQYF.